One sample yielded the 22 T cell receptor beta chains listed below, sequenced in a study of Graves' ophthalmopathy and Graves' hyperthyroidism. Scientists amplified the TCR beta CDR3 regions from RNA transcripts. RT-PCR was first run with HTBI primers, then multiplex PCR in a second round. TCRdb independently ran MiXCR on the multiplex PCR reads; one entry per CDR3 protein. Found here are about 480,000 distinct CDR3 sequences, around 15% of them singletons; the top ten hold more than 8.5%. Sequenced input: blood. These receptors all come from a woman in her twenties or thirties with Graves' ophthalmopathy.

This clonotype occurred many times. CDR3 protein: CSARDSRELETQYF. The CDR3 DNA reads as TGCAGTGCTAGAGATTCGCGGGAGTTAGAGACCCAGTACTTC. The rearrangement links TRBV20-1 to TRBJ2-5, with 7 bases aligning to TRBD2. V lost 0 bases and J lost 4; bases outside the gene matches: 5. Germline V lookup: CDR1 DFQATT, CDR2 SNEGSKA (reference sequence). The CDR3 has 14 residues.

This clonotype has a count of ten or more. The chain links TRBV24-1 to TRBJ1-5; D might be TRBD1 (5 bases). The CDR3 extends over 16 amino acids. CDR1 and CDR2 from the germline V gene are KGHDR and SFDVKD. Trimming took off 2 bases at V and 0 bases at J, with 10 bases between the two ends. The CDR3 loop reads CATSDSGADSNQPQHF. DNA for the CDR3: TGTGCCACCAGTGATTCTGGGGCAGATAGCAATCAGCCCCAGCATTTT.

This rearrangement joins TRBV12-3 or TRBV12-4 to TRBJ2-5; D not resolved. V lost 3 bases and J 1 base, leaving 15 bases between the germline ends. This CDR3 is built from 16 residues. This chain's CDR3 is CASSFDDDQAQETQYF. The DNA for the CDR3 is TGTGCCAGCAGTTTTGATGACGATCAGGCCCAAGAGACCCAGTACTTC.

This clonotype was seen at least ten times. V and J are TRBV20-1 and TRBJ2-2, with 10 bases matching TRBD1. Unmatched junction bases numbered 7, after V lost 6 bases and J lost 6 bases. CDR3 size: 14 residues. Per germline, CDR1 DFQATT and CDR2 SNEGSKA (reference sequence). Here the CDR3 DNA reads TGCAGTGCAACCGGGACAGGGGAGGCCGGGGAGCTGTTTTTT. Amino acids: CSATGTGEAGELFF.

This clonotype was counted ten times or more. V gene TRBV28 combines with J gene TRBJ2-7; 9 bases match TRBD1. V lost 5 bases and J lost 6; bases outside the gene matches: 14. This CDR3 region has 16 residues. Germline V gene sequence: CDR1 MDHEN, CDR2 SYDVKM. CDR3 amino acids: CASSRPTDRGGREQYF. CDR3 DNA: TGTGCCAGCAGTCGACCCACGGACAGGGGAGGACGCGAGCAGTACTTC. The entire variable domain, with the rest obtained from reference TRBV28 and TRBJ2-7, is as follows: DVKVTQSSRYLVKRTGEKVFLECVQDMDHENMFWYRQDPGLGLRLIYFSYDVKMKEKGDIPEGYSVSREKKERFSLILESASTNQTSMYLCASSRPTDRGGREQYFGPGTRLTVT.

J is TRBJ1-2 and V is TRBV30; 10 bases line up with TRBD1. Germline V gene data show CDR1 as GTSNPN and CDR2 as SVGIG (reference sequence). CDR3 length: 14 amino acids. V shed 4 bases, J shed 5 bases, and the junction held 7 bases outside the gene matches. The CDR3 reads CAWTEDRGGYGYTF. DNA of the CDR3: TGTGCCTGGACCGAGGACAGGGGGGGATATGGCTACACCTTC.

Note on this clonotype: Being one base from a much bigger clone, this may be a read error. The chain employs TRBV5-5 and TRBJ1-1; perhaps TRBD1 as D (5 bases). The CDR3 spans 16 residues. The ends were cut back, 1 base at V and 1 base at J, with 14 bases in the middle. CDR1 and CDR2 from the germline V gene are SGHKS and YYEKEE (reference sequence). The CDR3, as DNA: TGTGCCAGCAGCTTGATACGGGGGTACCCGAACACTGAAGCTTTCTTT. Translation: CASSLIRGYPNTEAFF.

This clonotype came up many times. This chain joins TRBV11-2 and TRBJ2-7, with D possibly matching TRBD1 (5 bases). Trimming took off 6 bases at V and 4 bases at J, with 16 bases between the two ends. Germline CDR1 SGHAT, CDR2 FQNNGV. This CDR3 region has 14 residues. The CDR3 DNA follows: TGTGCCAGCAGATCCTTCAGGGTTCCTTACGAGCAGTACTTC. This codes for CASRSFRVPYEQYF.

This clonotype came up many times. Its ends do not fully match the called genes, so a read error is possible. This rearrangement joins TRBV28 to TRBJ2-4, with 7 nucleotides matching TRBD2. CDR3 length: 16 residues. Germline assignment: CDR1 MDHEN and CDR2 SYDVKM. The CDR3: CASRPWGGSAKNIKYF. The CDR3 coding sequence is TGTGCCAGCAGACCCTGGGGGGGATCGGCCAAAAACATTAAGTACTTC.

This clonotype has at least ten counts. The J gene is TRBJ2-7, the V gene TRBV5-1, with 10 bases identical to TRBD1. Trimming removed 0 bases from V and 6 bases from J; junction bases left unmatched: 6. From germline, CDR1 is SGHRS and CDR2 YFSETQ. The CDR3 loop spans 15 amino acids. In nucleotides, the CDR3 is TGCGCCAGCAGCTTGGGACAGGGGGCAGGGAGCGAGCAGTACTTC. Protein sequence: CASSLGQGAGSEQYF.

This clonotype was detected ten times or more. The chain has TRBV12-5 and TRBJ2-7, with a weak D call TRBD1 (6 bases). Germline V gene lookup returns CDR1 LGHNT and CDR2 FRNRAP. The CDR3 totals 13 residues. Deletions cut 6 bases from V and 6 bases from J, with 15 bases between. The CDR3 loop reads CASGQTGTIEQYF. The CDR3 DNA reads as TGTGCTAGTGGGCAAACCGGGACAATCGAGCAGTACTTC.

There are many counts of this clonotype. The chain has TRBV20-1 and TRBJ2-7, with D perhaps TRBD1 or TRBD2 (5 bases each). Germline CDR1 reads DFQATT; CDR2 reads SNEGSKA (reference sequence). V was pared by 1 base and J by 2 bases, with 9 bases between. The CDR3 is 13 amino acids. In nucleotides, the CDR3 is TGCAGTGCTAGAGCCGGGGCCACCTACGAGCAGTACTTC. It yields the protein CSARAGATYEQYF.

This clonotype showed up many times. The CDR3 reads CASSKGTGSQPQHF. In nucleotides, the CDR3 is TGTGCCAGCAGCAAAGGGACAGGGAGTCAGCCCCAGCATTTT. V is TRBV2 and J is TRBJ1-5, with TRBD1 matching 9 bases. CDR3 size: 14 residues. Trimming cost V 6 bases and J 6 bases; bases outside gene matches: 6. CDR1 SNHLY and CDR2 FYNNEI come from the germline V gene.

This clonotype was counted ten times or more. The chain joins TRBV6-1 to TRBJ2-5; D is unclear. CDR1 is MNHNS and CDR2 is SASEGT in the germline V gene. Between the trimmed V and J ends, which lost 7 bases and 5 bases, there was a span of 20 bases. The CDR3 spans 15 residues. The CDR3 bases are TGTGCCAGCACCACCACGTGGTCGTTTGGGGAGACCCAGTACTTC. Protein sequence: CASTTTWSFGETQYF.

The chain employs TRBV15 and TRBJ1-1; tentative D call: TRBD1 (5 bases). The V end was cut by 5 bases, the J end by 6 bases, with 13 bases between. The CDR3 loop spans 13 amino acids. The V gene's germline CDR1 is LNHNV and CDR2 YYDKDF (reference sequence). CDR3 in amino acids: CATSLRQLSEAFF. CDR3 nucleotide sequence: TGTGCCACCAGCTTAAGACAGCTATCTGAAGCTTTCTTT.

This clonotype was observed a handful of times. This chain joins TRBV29-1 and TRBJ1-3; D not resolved. CDR1 and CDR2 from the germline V gene are SQVTM and ANQGSEA. V was clipped by 5 bases and J by 6 bases, with 8 bases between them. The CDR3 covers 11 residues. CDR3 nucleotides: TGCAGCGTTCGAAGGGCAAACACCATATATTTT. It translates to CSVRRANTIYF.

This clonotype has at least ten counts. The V and J genes are TRBV29-1 and TRBJ1-1; D is undetermined. CDR3 length equals 19 residues. CDR1 and CDR2 (germline): SQVTM, ANQGSEA. V shed 2 bases and J shed 0 bases, with 25 bases lying between them. The CDR3 here is CSVELWVGGGGRMNTEAFF. The CDR3 region has the DNA TGCAGCGTTGAACTTTGGGTCGGTGGAGGCGGACGCATGAACACTGAAGCTTTCTTT.

This rearrangement joins TRBV20-1 to TRBJ1-5; D call uncertain. V gave up 5 bases and J gave up 3 bases, with 14 bases separating them. This CDR3 comprises 14 residues. The germline V gene has CDR1 DFQATT and CDR2 SNEGSKA (reference sequence). CDR3 DNA: TGCAGTGCTCAGATCGGCGACATCAATCAGCCCCAGCATTTT. Translated: CSAQIGDINQPQHF.

At least ten counts were recorded for this clonotype. The chain carries TRBV9 and TRBJ1-2; 8 bases line up with TRBD1. Per the germline V gene, CDR1 is SGDLS and CDR2 is YYNGEE. The CDR3 consists of 15 residues. Trimming cost V 0 bases and J 2 bases; bases outside gene matches: 3. The CDR3 reads CASSVARTGNYGYTF. CDR3 DNA sequence: TGTGCCAGCAGCGTAGCTCGGACAGGGAACTATGGCTACACCTTC.

The rearrangement links TRBV9 to TRBJ1-6, with D perhaps matching TRBD1 (5 bases). Germline V gene sequence: CDR1 SGDLS, CDR2 YYNGEE. With 4 bases removed from V and 7 bases from J, the gap between germline ends came to 21 bases. The CDR3 spans 17 residues. CDR3 in DNA: TGTGCCAGCAGCCCTTACCCCAGGGTTTCAAGGAATTCACCCCTCCACTTT. This sequence encodes CASSPYPRVSRNSPLHF.

This clonotype was counted ten times or more. The J gene is TRBJ2-7, the V gene TRBV27; 7 bases map to TRBD1. Germline-derived CDR1 and CDR2 are MNHEY and SMNVEV (reference sequence). Unmatched junction bases numbered 5, after V lost 6 bases and J lost 0 bases. CDR3 size: 14 residues. This CDR3 is CASRRTGPSYEQYF. The CDR3 DNA reads as TGTGCCAGCAGACGGACAGGTCCCTCCTACGAGCAGTACTTC.

The CDR3 DNA sequence: TGTGCCAGCAGATCAGTCTCTGGGGCCAACGTCCTGACTTTC. Translating it yields CASRSVSGANVLTF. The chain uses TRBV6-1 and TRBJ2-6; no definite D call. CDR3 size: 14 residues. Germline V gene data show CDR1 as MNHNS and CDR2 as SASEGT. V was cut by 6 bases and J by 0 bases, with 6 bases left in between.